The next 10 T cell receptor beta chains were all read from a single sample in a study of blood T cell repertoires in COVID-19. The table came from immunoSEQ multiplex PCR; TCRdb's copy has only in-frame clones and leaves some out. The profile covers about 300,000 clones, with roughly nine tenths appearing a single time and about 2.7% taken by the ten largest. The sequencing sample was made of PBMCs or T cells enriched from blood (not recorded which). These receptors came from a young woman who had recovered from COVID-19.

This chain connects TRBV7-9 to TRBJ1-2, with D perhaps TRBD1 (6 bases). Germline V gene lookup returns CDR1 SEHNR and CDR2 FQNEAQ (reference sequence). V was pared by 3 bases and J by 5 bases, with 13 bases between. The length of the CDR3 is 14 residues. This CDR3 reads CASSFAGEEYGYTF. The CDR3 coding sequence is TGTGCCAGCAGCTTCGCAGGGGAAGAATATGGCTACACCTTC.

The V call is TRBV19, the J call TRBJ2-3; 8 bases match TRBD1. V lost 7 bases, J lost 6 bases, and 3 bases stayed unmatched. Germline V gene data show CDR1 as LNHDA and CDR2 as SQIVND (reference sequence). The CDR3 sequence is 12 residues long. This CDR3 reads CASTGGADTQYF. CDR3 sequence (DNA): TGTGCCAGTACAGGGGGCGCGGATACGCAGTATTTT.

A single count supports this clone. The chain joins TRBV7-9 to TRBJ2-1; D is possibly TRBD1 (6 bases). This CDR3 contains 13 residues. Looked up from germline, CDR1 is SEHNR and CDR2 is FQNEAQ (reference sequence). V lost 2 bases, J lost 8 bases, and 10 bases lay in between. CDR3 DNA sequence: TGTGCCAGCAGCTTATTGGGGGCCGATGAGCAGTTCTTC. Protein: CASSLLGADEQFF.

J is TRBJ2-3 and V is TRBV4-1; TRBD2 agrees at 7 bases. The CDR3 is 18 amino acids. The J segment lost 2 bases and the V segment lost 5 bases, leaving 16 bases of the junction unmatched. Germline lookup yields CDR1 MGHRA and CDR2 YSYEKL. In nucleotides, the CDR3 is TGCGCCAGCAGCTTTTCTCCGGGCGGGGGTTCGGCCACAGATACGCAGTATTTT. This gives the protein CASSFSPGGGSATDTQYF.

This clone turned up a few times. The chain is built from TRBV11-3 and TRBJ2-7; D not certain. Trimming removed 3 bases at V and 3 bases at J, with 9 bases between. The CDR3 is 13 residues long. CDR1 is SGHNT, CDR2 YENEEA, per germline. The CDR3 reads CASSFYTDYEQYF. In nucleotides, the CDR3 is TGTGCCAGCAGCTTTTACACAGACTACGAGCAGTACTTC.

This chain connects TRBV25-1 to TRBJ2-1, with no clear D. CDR3 length equals 14 residues. Trimming took off 6 bases at V and 6 bases at J, with 15 bases between the two ends. Germline-derived CDR1 and CDR2 are MGHDK and SYGVNS. CDR3 loop: CASRAPTQSNEQFF. In nucleotides, the CDR3 is TGTGCCAGCAGGGCCCCGACTCAATCCAATGAGCAGTTCTTC. The whole variable domain, remainder taken from reference TRBV25-1 and TRBJ2-1, is EADIYQTPRYLVIGTGKKITLECSQTMGHDKMYWYQQDPGMELHLIHYSYGVNSTEKGDLSSESTVSRIRTEHFPLTLESARPSHTSQYLCASRAPTQSNEQFFGPGTRLTVL.

This sequence joins TRBV2 and TRBJ2-1, with TRBD2 matching 9 bases. Germline V CDR1 and CDR2: SNHLY, FYNNEI. The CDR3 spans 14 residues. The ends lost 4 bases at V and 7 bases at J; junction bases unmatched: 5. CDR3 loop: CASSGLAEGNEQFF. CDR3 DNA sequence: TGTGCCAGCAGTGGACTAGCGGAGGGGAATGAGCAGTTCTTC.

V gene TRBV27 combines with J gene TRBJ2-3, with a weak D call TRBD2 (7 bases). There are 14 residues in the CDR3. CDR1 is MNHEY, CDR2 SMNVEV, per germline (reference sequence). V was trimmed by 1 base and J by 5 bases, leaving 10 bases between them. The CDR3 DNA reads as TGTGCCAGCAGTTTATGGGGGGGCGAAGATACGCAGTATTTT. Protein: CASSLWGGEDTQYF.

The chain links TRBV27 to TRBJ2-7, with D unresolved. V was clipped by 3 bases and J by 4 bases, with 10 bases between them. Germline CDR1 and CDR2: MNHEY and SMNVEV (reference sequence). The CDR3 has 13 residues. CDR3: CASSFTVAYEQYF. CDR3 DNA sequence: TGTGCCAGCAGTTTCACAGTTGCGTACGAGCAGTACTTC.

The V gene is TRBV6-1, the J gene TRBJ2-1, with 12 bases matching TRBD2. V dropped 3 bases and J dropped 9; count of bases not matched to a gene: 3. The CDR3 has 14 amino acids. From germline, CDR1 is MNHNS and CDR2 SASEGT. Here the CDR3 reads CASSETSGGVEQFF. The DNA for the CDR3 is TGTGCCAGCAGTGAGACTAGCGGGGGAGTTGAGCAGTTCTTC.